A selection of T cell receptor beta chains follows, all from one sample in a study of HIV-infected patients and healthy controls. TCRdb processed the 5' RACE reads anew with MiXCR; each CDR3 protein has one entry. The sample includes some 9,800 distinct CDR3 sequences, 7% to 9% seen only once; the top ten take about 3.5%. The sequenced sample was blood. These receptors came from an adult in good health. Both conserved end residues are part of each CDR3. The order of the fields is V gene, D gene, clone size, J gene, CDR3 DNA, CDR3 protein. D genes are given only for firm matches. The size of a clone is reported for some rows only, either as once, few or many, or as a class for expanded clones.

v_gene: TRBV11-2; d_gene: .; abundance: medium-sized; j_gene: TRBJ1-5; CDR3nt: TGTGCCAGCAGCTTACGCGCGGGAGAGCAGCCCCAGCATTTT; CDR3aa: CASSLRAGEQPQHF
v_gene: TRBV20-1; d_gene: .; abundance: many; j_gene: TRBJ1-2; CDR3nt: TGCAGTGCTAGAGATAGGGGGGGCGCTGATCGTGGCTACACCTTC; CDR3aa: CSARDRGGADRGYTF
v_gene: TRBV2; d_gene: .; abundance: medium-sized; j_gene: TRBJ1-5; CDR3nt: TGTGCCAGCGGGCGGAATGGGGGGGGCAATCAGCCCCAGCATTTT; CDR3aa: CASGRNGGGNQPQHF
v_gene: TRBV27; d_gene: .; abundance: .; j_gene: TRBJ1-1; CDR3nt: TGTGCCAGCAGTTTTCAGGGGCCTATATCCGAAGCTTTCTTT; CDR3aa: CASSFQGPISEAFF
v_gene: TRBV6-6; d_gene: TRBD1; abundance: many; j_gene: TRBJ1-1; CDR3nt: TGTGCCAGCAGTTACCTGGGACAGGGAAATACTGAAGCTTTCTTT; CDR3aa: CASSYLGQGNTEAFF
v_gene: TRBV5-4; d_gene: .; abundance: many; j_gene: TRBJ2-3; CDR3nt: TGTGCCAGCAGCTTCCGGGTTGGGTCGTCTGATACGCAGTATTTT; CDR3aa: CASSFRVGSSDTQYF
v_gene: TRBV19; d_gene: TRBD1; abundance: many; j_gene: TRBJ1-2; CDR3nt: TGTGCCAGTACCCCGACAGGGAGACGCTATGGCTACACCTTC; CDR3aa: CASTPTGRRYGYTF
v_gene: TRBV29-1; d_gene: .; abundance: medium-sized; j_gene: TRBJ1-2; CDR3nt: TGCAGCGTGGCCCGGACGGACTATGGCTACACCTTC; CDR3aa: CSVARTDYGYTF
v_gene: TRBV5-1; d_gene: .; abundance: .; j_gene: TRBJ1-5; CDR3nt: TGCGCCAGCAGCTGGGGGGGGGGCCAGCCCCAGCATTTT; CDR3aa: CASSWGGGQPQHF
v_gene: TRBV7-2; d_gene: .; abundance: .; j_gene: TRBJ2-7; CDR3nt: TGTGCCAGCAGCTTAGGGACGGCCGAGCAGTACTTC; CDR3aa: CASSLGTAEQYF
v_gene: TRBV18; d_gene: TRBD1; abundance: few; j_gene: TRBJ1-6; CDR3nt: TGTGCCAGCTCACAGACAGGGGATTCACCCCTCCACTTT; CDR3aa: CASSQTGDSPLHF
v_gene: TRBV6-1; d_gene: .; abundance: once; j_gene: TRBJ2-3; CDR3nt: TGTGCCAGCAGTGATTCGGCGGTGGGGCCGGATACGCAGTATTTT; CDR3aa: CASSDSAVGPDTQYF
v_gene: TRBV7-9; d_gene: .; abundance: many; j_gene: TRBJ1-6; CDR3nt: TGTGCCAGCAGCTTTCAGTCGGGTTCACCCCTCCACTTT; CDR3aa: CASSFQSGSPLHF
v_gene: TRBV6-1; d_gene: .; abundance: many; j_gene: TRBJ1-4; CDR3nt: TGTGCCAGCAGTGGGACGGACGGAACTAATGAAAAACTGTTTTTT; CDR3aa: CASSGTDGTNEKLFF
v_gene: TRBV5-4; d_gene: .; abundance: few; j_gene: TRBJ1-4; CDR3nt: TGTGCCAGCAGCTCACAAAACTACGAAGAAAAACTGTTTTTT; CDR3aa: CASSSQNYEEKLFF
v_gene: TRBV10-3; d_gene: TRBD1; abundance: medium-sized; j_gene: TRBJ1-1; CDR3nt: TGTGCCATCAGTCTAGACAGGGGAGGATTGAACACTGAAGCTTTCTTT; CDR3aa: CAISLDRGGLNTEAFF
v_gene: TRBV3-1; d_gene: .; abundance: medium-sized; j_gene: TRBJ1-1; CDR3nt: TGTGCCAGCAGCTTCCGAATTGCTGCGTATGTGGAAGCTTTCTTT; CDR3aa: CASSFRIAAYVEAFF
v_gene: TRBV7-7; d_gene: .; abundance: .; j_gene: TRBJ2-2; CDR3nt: TGTGCCAGCAGCTTAGTCCTAGGAAGTACCGGGGAGCTGTTTTTT; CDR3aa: CASSLVLGSTGELFF
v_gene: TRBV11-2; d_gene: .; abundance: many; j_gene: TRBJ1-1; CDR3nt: TGTGCCAGCAGCTTAAAAGGGTCTGACCTTGAAGCTTTCTTT; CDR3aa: CASSLKGSDLEAFF
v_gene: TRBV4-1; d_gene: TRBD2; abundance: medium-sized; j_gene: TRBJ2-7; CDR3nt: TGCGCCAGCAGCCCGGGGACTAGCGGGGGGACGAGCTCCTACGAGCAGTACTTC; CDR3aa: CASSPGTSGGTSSYEQYF
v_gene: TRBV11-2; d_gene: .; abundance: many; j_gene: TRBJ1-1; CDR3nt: TGTGCCAGCACCGTTCCGGGACCTTTCCCTGAAGCTTTCTTT; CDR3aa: CASTVPGPFPEAFF
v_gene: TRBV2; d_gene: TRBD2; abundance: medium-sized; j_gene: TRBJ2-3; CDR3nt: TGTGCCAGCAGTAGACTAGCAGGAGGCACAGATACGCAGTATTTT; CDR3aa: CASSRLAGGTDTQYF
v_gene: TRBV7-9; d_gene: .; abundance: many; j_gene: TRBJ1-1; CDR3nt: TGTGCCAGCAGTCCTACCGCTGTCCTCCCGAACACTGAAGCTTTCTTT; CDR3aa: CASSPTAVLPNTEAFF
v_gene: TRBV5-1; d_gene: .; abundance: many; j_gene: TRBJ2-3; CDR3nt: TGCGCCAGCAGCTTGGATGGGGGGGGCAGCACAGATACGCAGTATTTT; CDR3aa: CASSLDGGGSTDTQYF
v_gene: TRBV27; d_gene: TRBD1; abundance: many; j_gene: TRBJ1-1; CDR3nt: TGTGCCAGCAGTCCCTTTGGCAGGGGGCTAATCATGAACACTGAAGCTTTCTTT; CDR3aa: CASSPFGRGLIMNTEAFF
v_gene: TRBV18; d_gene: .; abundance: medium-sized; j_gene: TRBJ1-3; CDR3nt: TGTGCCAGCTCACCACCGGCGATAGAGTGGAGGGAGTCTGGAAACACCATATATTTT; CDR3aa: CASSPPAIEWRESGNTIYF
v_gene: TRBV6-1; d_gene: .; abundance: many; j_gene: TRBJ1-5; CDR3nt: TGTGCCAGCAGTTATGCTCTTGGGTATCAGCCCCAGCATTTT; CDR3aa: CASSYALGYQPQHF
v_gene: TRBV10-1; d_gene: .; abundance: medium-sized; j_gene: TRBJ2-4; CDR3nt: TGCGCCAGCAGTGTATCTTCTTTGACCAAAAACATTCAGTACTTC; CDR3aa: CASSVSSLTKNIQYF
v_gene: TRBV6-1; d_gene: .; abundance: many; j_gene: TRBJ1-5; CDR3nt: TGTGCCACCTCTACTTTGGGGGAAAACCATCAGCCCCAGCATTTT; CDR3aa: CATSTLGENHQPQHF
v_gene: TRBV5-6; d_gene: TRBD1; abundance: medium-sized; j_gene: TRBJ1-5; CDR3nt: TGTGCCAGCAGCCGATACCAACCAAAAGGACAGGGATCTCCATCAAGTCAGCCCCAGCATTTT; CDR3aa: CASSRYQPKGQGSPSSQPQHF
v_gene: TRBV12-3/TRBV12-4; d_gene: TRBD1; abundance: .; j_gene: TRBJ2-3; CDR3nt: TGTGCCAGCAGTTTCGACAGGGGGCTGTATACGCAGTATTTT; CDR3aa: CASSFDRGLYTQYF
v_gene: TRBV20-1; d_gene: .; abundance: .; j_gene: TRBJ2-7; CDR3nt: TGCAGTGCTAGAGAGGACAGCTACGAGCAGTACTTC; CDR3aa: CSAREDSYEQYF